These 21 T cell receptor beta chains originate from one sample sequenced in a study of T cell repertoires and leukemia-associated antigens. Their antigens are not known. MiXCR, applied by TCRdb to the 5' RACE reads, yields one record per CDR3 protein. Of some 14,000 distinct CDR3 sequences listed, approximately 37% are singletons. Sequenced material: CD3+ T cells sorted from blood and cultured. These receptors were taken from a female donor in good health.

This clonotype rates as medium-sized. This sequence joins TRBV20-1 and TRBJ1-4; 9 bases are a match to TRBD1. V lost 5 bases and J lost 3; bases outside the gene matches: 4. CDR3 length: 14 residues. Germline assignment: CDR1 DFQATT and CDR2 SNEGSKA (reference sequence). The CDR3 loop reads CSAVQGAANEKLFF. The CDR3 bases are TGCAGTGCTGTACAGGGGGCGGCTAATGAAAAACTGTTTTTT.

CDR3: CASSLEAGDPGQYF. CDR3 coding DNA: TGCGCCAGCAGCTTGGAGGCGGGAGATCCAGGGCAGTACTTC. The chain links TRBV5-1 to TRBJ2-7; 7 bases fit TRBD2. The CDR3 length is 14 residues. V shed 0 bases, J shed 9 bases, and the junction held 9 bases outside the gene matches. CDR1 and CDR2 from the germline V gene are SGHRS and YFSETQ.

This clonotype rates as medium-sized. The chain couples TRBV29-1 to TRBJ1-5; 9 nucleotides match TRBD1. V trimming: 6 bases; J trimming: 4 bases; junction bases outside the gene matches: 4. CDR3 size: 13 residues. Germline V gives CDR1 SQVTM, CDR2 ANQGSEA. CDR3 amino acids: CSVGQGTNQPQHF. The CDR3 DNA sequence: TGCAGCGTAGGACAGGGGACGAATCAGCCCCAGCATTTT. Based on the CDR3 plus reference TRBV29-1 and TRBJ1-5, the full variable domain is SAVISQKPSRDICQRGTSLTIQCQVDSQVTMMFWYRQQPGQSLTLIATANQGSEATYESGFVIDKFPISRPNLTFSTLTVSNMSPEDSSIYLCSVGQGTNQPQHFGDGTRLSIL.

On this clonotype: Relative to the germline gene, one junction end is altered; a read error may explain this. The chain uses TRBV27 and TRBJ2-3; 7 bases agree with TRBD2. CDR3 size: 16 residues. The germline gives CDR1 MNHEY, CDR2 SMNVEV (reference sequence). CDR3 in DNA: TGTACCAGCAGTCCGTTCGTGGCGGGGGGCACAGATACGCAGTATTTT. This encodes CTSSPFVAGGTDTQYF.

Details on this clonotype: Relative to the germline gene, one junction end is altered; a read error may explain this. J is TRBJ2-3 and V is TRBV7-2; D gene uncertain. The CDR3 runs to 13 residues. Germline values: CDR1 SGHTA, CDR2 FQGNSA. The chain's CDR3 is CASSLGSTDTQYF. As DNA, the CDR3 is TGTGCCAGCAGTTTAGGTAGCACAGATACGCAGTATTTT.

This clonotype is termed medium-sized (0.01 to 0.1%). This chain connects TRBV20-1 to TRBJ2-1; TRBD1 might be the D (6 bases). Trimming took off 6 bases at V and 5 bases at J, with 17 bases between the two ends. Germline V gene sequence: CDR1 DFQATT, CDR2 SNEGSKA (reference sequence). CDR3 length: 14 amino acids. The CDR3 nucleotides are TGCAGTGCCCTCCCCCTGGACAGTGACAATGAGCAGTTCTTC. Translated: CSALPLDSDNEQFF.

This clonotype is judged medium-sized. The CDR3 sequence is CSARAGTGITGELFF. CDR3 in DNA: TGCAGTGCTAGGGCCGGGACAGGGATCACCGGGGAGCTGTTTTTT. The rearrangement uses TRBV20-1 and TRBJ2-2; 9 nucleotides agree with TRBD1. This CDR3 comprises 15 residues. V was clipped by 3 bases and J by 4 bases; unmatched bases: 6. In germline, CDR1 is DFQATT, CDR2 SNEGSKA (reference sequence).

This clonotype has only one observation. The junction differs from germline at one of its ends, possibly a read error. This chain's CDR3 is CPRPRESNEKLVF. For the CDR3, the DNA is TGCCCCAGACCCCGGGAGTCGAATGAAAAACTGGTTTTT. This chain joins TRBV5-1 and TRBJ1-4; no definite D call. The CDR3 runs 13 residues. From germline, CDR1 is SGHRS and CDR2 YFSETQ.

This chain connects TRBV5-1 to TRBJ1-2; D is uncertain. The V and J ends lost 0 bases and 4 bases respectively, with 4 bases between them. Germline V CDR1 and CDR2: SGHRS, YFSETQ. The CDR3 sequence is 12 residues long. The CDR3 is CASSLGSYGYTF. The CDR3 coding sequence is TGCGCCAGCAGCTTGGGGAGCTATGGCTACACCTTC.

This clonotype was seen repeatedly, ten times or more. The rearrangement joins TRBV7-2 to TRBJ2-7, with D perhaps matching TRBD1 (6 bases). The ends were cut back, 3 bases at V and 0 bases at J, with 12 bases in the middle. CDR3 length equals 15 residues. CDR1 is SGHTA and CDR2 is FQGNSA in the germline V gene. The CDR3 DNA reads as TGTGCCAGCAGCTTCGAGACAGGTTACTCCTACGAGCAGTACTTC. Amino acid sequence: CASSFETGYSYEQYF.

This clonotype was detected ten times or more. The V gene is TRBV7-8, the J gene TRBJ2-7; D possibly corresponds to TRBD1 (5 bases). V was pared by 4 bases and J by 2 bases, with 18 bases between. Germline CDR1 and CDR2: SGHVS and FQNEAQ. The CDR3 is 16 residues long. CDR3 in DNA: TGTGCCAGCAGCTCCGTTGCGGTTGGGGCAACCTACGAGCAGTACTTC. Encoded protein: CASSSVAVGATYEQYF. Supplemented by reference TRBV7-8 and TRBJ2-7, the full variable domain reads GAGVSQSPRYKVAKRGQDVALRCDPISGHVSLFWYQQALGQGPEFLTYFQNEAQLDKSGLPSDRFFAERPEGSVSTLKIQRTQQEDSAVYLCASSSVAVGATYEQYFGPGTRLTVT.

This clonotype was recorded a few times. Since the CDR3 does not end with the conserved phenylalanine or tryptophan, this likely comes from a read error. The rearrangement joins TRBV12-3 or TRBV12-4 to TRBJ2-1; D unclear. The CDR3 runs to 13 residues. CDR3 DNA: TGTGTCAGCAGTCTCTCCGGGCTGACTGAGCAGTTCTCC. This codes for CVSSLSGLTEQFS.

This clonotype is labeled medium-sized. The CDR3 DNA is TGTGCCAGCACCGGACTAGCGGGAGACACCGGGGAGCTGTTTTTT. This encodes CASTGLAGDTGELFF. The V call is TRBV6-1, the J call TRBJ2-2; 13 bases align to TRBD2. The J segment lost 3 bases and the V segment lost 7 bases, leaving 2 bases of the junction unmatched. This CDR3 comprises 15 residues. In germline, CDR1 is MNHNS, CDR2 SASEGT.

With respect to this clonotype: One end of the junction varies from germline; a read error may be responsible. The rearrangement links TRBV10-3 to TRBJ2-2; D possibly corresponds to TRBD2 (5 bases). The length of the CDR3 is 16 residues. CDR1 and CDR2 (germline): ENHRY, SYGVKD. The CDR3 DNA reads TGTGCCACCAGTGATTTGCGAACCCGGGGCACCGGGGAGCTGTTTTTT. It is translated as CATSDLRTRGTGELFF.

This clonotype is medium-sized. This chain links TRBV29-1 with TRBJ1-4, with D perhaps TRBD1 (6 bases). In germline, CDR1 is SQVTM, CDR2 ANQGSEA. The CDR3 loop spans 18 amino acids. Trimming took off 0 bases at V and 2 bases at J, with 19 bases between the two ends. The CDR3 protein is CSVEDYEGEGTTNEKLFF. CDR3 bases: TGCAGCGTTGAAGATTATGAGGGGGAGGGCACTACTAATGAAAAACTGTTTTTT.

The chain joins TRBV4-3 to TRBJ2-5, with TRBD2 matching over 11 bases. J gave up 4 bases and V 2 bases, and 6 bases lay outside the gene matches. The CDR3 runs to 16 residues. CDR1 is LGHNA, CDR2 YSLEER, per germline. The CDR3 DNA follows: TGCGCCAGCAGCCAACCGATAGCGGGAGGGCGAGAGACCCAGTACTTC. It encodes CASSQPIAGGRETQYF.

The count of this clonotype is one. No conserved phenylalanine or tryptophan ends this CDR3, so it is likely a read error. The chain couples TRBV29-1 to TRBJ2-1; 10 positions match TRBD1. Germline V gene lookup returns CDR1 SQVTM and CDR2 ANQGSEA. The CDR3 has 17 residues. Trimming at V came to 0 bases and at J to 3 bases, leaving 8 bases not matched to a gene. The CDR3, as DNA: TGCAGCGTTGAAGACGATTCGGGACAGGGGAGCTACAATGAGCAGTTCTCC. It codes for CSVEDDSGQGSYNEQFS.

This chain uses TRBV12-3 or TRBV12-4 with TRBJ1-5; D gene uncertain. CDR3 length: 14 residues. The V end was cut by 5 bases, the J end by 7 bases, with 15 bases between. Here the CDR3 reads CASSTLAGGQPQHF. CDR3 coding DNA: TGTGCCAGCAGTACTCTAGCGGGAGGGCAGCCCCAGCATTTT.

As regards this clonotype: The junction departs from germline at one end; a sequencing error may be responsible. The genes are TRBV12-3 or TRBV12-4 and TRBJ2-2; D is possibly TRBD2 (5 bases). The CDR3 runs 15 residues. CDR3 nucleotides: TGTGCCAACAGTTTAGTCGCCGGGTCTGCCGGGGAGTTGTTCTTT. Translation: CANSLVAGSAGELFF.

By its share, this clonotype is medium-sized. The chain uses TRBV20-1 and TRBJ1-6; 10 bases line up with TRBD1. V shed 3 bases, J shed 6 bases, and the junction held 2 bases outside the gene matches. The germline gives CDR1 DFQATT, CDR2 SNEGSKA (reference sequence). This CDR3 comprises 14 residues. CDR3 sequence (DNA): TGCAGTGCTAGTCGACAGGGGGCTAATTCACCCCTCCACTTT. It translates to CSASRQGANSPLHF.

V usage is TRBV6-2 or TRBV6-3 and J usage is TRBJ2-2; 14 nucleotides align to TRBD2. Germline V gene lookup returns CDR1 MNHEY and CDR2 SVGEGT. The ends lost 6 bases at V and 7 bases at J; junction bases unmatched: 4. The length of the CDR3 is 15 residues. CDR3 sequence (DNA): TGTGCCAGCAGGGGGGGACTAGCGGGAGTCGGGGAGCTGTTTTTT. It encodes CASRGGLAGVGELFF.